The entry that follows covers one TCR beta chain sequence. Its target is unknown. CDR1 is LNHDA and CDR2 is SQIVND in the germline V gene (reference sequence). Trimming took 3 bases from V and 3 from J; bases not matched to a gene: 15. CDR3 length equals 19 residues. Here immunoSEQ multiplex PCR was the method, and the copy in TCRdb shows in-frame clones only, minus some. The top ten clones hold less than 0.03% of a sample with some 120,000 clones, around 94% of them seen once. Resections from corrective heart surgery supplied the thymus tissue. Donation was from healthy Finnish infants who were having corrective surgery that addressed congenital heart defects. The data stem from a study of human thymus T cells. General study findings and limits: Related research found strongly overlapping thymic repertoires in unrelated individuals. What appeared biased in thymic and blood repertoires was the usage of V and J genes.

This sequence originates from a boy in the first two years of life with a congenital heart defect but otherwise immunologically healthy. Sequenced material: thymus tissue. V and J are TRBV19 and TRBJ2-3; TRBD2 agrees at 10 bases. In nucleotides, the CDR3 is TGTGCCAGTAGTATGGGACCCCCCCTGCTAGCGGGGGAAACAGATACGCAGTATTTT. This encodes CASSMGPPLLAGETDTQYF.